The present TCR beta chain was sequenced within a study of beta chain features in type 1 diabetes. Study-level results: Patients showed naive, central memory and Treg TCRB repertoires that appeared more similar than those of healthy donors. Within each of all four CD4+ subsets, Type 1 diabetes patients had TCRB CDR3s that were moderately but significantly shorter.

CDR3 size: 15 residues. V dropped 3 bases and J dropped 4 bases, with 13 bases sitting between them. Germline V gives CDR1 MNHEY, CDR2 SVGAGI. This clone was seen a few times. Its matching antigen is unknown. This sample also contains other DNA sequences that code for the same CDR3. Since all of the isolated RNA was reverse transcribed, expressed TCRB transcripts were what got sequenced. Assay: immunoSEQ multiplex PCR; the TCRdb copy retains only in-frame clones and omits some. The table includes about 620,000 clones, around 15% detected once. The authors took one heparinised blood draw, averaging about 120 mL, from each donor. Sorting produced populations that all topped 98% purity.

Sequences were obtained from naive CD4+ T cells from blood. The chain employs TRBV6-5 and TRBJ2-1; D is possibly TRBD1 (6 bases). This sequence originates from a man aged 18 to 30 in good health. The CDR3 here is CASSYGDRRYNEQFF. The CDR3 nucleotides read TGTGCCAGCAGTTATGGTGACAGGAGGTACAATGAGCAGTTCTTC.